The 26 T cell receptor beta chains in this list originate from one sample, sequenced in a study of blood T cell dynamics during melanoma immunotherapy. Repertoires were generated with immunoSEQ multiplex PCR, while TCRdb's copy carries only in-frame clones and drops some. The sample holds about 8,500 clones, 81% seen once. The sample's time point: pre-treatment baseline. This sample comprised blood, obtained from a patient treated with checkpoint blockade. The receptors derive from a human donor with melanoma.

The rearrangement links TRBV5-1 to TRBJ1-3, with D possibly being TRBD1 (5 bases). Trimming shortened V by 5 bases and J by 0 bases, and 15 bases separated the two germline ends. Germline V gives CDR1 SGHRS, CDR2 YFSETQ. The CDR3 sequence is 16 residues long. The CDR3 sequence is CASRPGQLLSGNTIYF. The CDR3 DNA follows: TGCGCCAGCAGACCCGGACAACTTCTCTCTGGAAACACCATATATTTT. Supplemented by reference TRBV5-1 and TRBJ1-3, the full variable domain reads KAGVTQTPRYLIKTRGQQVTLSCSPISGHRSVSWYQQTPGQGLQFLFEYFSETQRNKGNFPGRFSGRQFSNSRSEMNVSTLELGDSALYLCASRPGQLLSGNTIYFGEGSWLTVV.

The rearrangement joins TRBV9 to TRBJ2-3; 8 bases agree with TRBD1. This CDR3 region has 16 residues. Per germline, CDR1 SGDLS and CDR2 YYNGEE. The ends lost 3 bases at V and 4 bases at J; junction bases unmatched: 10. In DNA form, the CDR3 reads TGTGCCAGCAGCGCCCGACAGGGGATCTCGGCAGATACGCAGTATTTT. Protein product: CASSARQGISADTQYF.

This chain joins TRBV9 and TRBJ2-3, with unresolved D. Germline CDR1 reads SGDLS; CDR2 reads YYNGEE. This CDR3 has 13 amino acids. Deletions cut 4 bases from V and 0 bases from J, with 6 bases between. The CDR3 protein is CASSPFSTDTQYF. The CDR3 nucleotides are TGTGCCAGCAGCCCGTTCAGCACAGATACGCAGTATTTT.

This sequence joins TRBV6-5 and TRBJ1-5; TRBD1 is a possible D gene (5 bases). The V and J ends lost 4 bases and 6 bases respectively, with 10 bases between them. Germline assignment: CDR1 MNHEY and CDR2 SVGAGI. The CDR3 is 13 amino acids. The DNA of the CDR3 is TGTGCCAGCAGTTCGCAGGGAGGTCAGCCCCAGCATTTT. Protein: CASSSQGGQPQHF.

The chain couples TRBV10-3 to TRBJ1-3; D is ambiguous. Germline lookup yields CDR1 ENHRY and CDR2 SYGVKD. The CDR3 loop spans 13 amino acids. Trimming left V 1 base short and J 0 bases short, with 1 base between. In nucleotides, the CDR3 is TGTGCCATCAGTGAGTTCTCTGGAAACACCATATATTTT. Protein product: CAISEFSGNTIYF.

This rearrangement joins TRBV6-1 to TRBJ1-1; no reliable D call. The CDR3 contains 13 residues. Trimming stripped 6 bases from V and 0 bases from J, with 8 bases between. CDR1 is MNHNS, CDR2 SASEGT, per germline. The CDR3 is CASSDTMNTEAFF. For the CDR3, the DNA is TGTGCCAGCAGCGACACGATGAACACTGAAGCTTTCTTT.

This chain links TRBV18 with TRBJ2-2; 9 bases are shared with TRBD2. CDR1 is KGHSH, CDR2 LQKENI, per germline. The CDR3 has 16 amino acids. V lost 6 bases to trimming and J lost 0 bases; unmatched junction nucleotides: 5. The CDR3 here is CASSAIAGANTGELFF. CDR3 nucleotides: TGTGCCAGCTCGGCAATAGCGGGGGCGAACACCGGGGAGCTGTTTTTT.

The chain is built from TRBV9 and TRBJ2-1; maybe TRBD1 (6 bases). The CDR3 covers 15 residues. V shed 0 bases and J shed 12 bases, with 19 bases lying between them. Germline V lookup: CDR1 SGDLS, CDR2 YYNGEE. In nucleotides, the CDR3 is TGTGCCAGCAGCGTAGTGGGGGACACTCACCTTGGGCAGTTCTTC. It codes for CASSVVGDTHLGQFF.

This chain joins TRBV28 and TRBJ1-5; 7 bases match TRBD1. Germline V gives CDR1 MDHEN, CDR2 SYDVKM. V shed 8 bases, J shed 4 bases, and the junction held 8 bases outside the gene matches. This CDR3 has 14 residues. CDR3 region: CASSGGQENQPQHF. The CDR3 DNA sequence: TGTGCCAGCTCGGGAGGACAGGAGAATCAGCCCCAGCATTTT. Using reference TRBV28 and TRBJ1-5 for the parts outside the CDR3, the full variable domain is DVKVTQSSRYLVKRTGEKVFLECVQDMDHENMFWYRQDPGLGLRLIYFSYDVKMKEKGDIPEGYSVSREKKERFSLILESASTNQTSMYLCASSGGQENQPQHFGDGTRLSIL.

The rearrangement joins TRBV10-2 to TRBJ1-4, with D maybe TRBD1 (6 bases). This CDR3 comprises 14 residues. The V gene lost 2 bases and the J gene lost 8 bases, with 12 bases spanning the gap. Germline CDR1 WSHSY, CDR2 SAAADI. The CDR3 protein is CASSEQGFYEKLFF. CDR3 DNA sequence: TGCGCCAGCAGTGAGCAGGGGTTTTACGAAAAACTGTTTTTT.

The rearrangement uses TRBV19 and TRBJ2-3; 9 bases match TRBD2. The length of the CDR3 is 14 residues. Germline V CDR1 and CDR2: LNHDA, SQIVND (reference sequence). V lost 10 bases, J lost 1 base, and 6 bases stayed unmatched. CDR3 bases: TGTGCCACACAGCGGGGGGCCCGCACAGATACGCAGTATTTT. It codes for CATQRGARTDTQYF.

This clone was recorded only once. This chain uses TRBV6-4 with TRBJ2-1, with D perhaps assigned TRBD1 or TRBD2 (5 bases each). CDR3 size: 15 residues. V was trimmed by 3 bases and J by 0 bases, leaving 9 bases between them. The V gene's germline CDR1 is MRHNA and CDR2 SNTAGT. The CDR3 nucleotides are TGTGCCAGCAGTGAGTCGAGGGGCTCCTACAATGAGCAGTTCTTC. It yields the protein CASSESRGSYNEQFF.

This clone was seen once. Written as DNA, the CDR3 is TGTGCCAGCAGTTTCGGGACAGCATACGAGCAGTACTTC. Its translation is CASSFGTAYEQYF. The chain combines TRBV27 with TRBJ2-7; 7 bases line up with TRBD1. Per the germline V gene, CDR1 is MNHEY and CDR2 is SMNVEV (reference sequence). The CDR3 has 13 amino acids. The V and J ends lost 3 bases and 4 bases, in that order; junction bases with no gene match: 3.

The CDR3 protein is CSVEVDGIYTF. DNA for the CDR3: TGCAGCGTTGAAGTTGACGGAATCTACACCTTC. This chain joins TRBV29-1 and TRBJ1-2; D remains unclear. V dropped 1 base and J dropped 10 bases, with 10 bases sitting between them. CDR1 is SQVTM, CDR2 ANQGSEA, per germline. CDR3 length equals 11 residues.

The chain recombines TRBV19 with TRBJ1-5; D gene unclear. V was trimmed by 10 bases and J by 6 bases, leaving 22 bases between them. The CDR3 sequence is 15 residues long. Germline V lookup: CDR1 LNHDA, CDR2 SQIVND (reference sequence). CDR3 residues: CATCRRIDMGQPQHF. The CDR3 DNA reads TGTGCCACCTGCCGGAGGATCGACATGGGTCAGCCCCAGCATTTT.

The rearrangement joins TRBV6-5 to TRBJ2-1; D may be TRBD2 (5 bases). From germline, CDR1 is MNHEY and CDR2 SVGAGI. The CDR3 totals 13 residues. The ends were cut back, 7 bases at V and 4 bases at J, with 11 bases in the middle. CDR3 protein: CASTPPGYNEQFF. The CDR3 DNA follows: TGTGCCAGCACCCCACCGGGGTACAATGAGCAGTTCTTC.

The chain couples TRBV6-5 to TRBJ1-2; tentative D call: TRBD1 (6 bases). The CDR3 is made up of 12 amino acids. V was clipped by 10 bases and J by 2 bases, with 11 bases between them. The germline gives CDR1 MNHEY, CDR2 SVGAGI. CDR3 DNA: TGTGCCACCCAGGGGTACAACTATGGCTACACCTTC. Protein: CATQGYNYGYTF.

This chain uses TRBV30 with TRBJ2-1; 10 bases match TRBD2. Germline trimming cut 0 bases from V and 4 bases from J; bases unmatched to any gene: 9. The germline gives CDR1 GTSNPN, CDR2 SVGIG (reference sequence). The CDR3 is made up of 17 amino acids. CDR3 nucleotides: TGTGCCTGGAGTGTATTCCGGACTAGCGGAGCATACAATGAGCAGTTCTTC. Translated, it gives CAWSVFRTSGAYNEQFF.

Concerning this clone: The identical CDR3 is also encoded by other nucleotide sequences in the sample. CDR3 sequence (DNA): TGTGCCAGCAGCTTAGAGGCCAGAAGAAGCAATCAGCCCCAGCATTTT. Residues: CASSLEARRSNQPQHF. V and J are TRBV7-8 and TRBJ1-5; D not resolved. The germline gives CDR1 SGHVS, CDR2 FQNEAQ. With 1 base removed from V and 1 base from J, the gap between germline ends came to 11 bases. The CDR3 contains 16 residues.

This CDR3 reads CASSEVLAGGPLQETQYF. The DNA for the CDR3 is TGTGCCAGCAGTGAAGTGTTAGCGGGAGGTCCCCTCCAAGAGACCCAGTACTTC. The J gene is TRBJ2-5, the V gene TRBV6-1; 10 bases fit TRBD2. The CDR3 consists of 18 residues. The germline gives CDR1 MNHNS, CDR2 SASEGT. V was pared by 1 base and J by 1 base, with 9 bases of the junction left unmatched.

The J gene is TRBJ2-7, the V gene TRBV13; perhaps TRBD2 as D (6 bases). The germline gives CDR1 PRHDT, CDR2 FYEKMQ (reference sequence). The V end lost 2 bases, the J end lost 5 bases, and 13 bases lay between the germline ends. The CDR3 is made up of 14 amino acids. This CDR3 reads CASSLRGGKNEQYF. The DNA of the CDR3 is TGTGCCAGCAGCTTAAGGGGCGGGAAAAACGAGCAGTACTTC. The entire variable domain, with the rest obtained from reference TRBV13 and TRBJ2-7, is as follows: AAGVIQSPRHLIKEKRETATLKCYPIPRHDTVYWYQQGPGQDPQFLISFYEKMQSDKGSIPDRFSAQQFSDYHSELNMSSLELGDSALYFCASSLRGGKNEQYFGPGTRLTVT.

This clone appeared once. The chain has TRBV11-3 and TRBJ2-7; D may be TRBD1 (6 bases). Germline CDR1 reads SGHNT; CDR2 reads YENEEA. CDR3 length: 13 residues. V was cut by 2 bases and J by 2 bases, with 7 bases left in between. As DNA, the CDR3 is TGTGCCAGCAGCTTAACAGGGACCTACGAGCAGTACTTC. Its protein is CASSLTGTYEQYF.

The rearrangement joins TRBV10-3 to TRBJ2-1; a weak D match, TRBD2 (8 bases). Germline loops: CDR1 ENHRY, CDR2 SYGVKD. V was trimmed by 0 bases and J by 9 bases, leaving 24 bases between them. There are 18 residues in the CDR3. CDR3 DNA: TGTGCCATCAGTGAGTCGGCGGAGGGGGCGGGAGGCCGGACTGAGCAGTTCTTC. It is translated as CAISESAEGAGGRTEQFF.

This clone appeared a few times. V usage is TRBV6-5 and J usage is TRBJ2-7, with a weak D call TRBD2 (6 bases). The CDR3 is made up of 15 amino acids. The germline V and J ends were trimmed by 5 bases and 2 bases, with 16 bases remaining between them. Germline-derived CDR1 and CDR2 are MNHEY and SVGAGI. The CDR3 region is CASSVESSSAYEQYF. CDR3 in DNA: TGTGCCAGCAGTGTAGAAAGTTCTAGCGCCTACGAGCAGTACTTC.

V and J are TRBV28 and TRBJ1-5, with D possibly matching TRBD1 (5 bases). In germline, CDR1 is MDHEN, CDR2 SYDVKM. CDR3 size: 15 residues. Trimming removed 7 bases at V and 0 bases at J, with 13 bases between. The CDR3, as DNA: TGTGCCAGCACCCCAGGAGGGGATAGCAATCAGCCCCAGCATTTT. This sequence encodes CASTPGGDSNQPQHF.

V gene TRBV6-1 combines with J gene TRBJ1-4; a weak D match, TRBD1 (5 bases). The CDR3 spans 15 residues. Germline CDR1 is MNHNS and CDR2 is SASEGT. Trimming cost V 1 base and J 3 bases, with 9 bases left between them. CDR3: CASSEGGGANEKLFF. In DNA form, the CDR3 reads TGTGCCAGCAGTGAAGGCGGGGGGGCTAATGAAAAACTGTTTTTT.